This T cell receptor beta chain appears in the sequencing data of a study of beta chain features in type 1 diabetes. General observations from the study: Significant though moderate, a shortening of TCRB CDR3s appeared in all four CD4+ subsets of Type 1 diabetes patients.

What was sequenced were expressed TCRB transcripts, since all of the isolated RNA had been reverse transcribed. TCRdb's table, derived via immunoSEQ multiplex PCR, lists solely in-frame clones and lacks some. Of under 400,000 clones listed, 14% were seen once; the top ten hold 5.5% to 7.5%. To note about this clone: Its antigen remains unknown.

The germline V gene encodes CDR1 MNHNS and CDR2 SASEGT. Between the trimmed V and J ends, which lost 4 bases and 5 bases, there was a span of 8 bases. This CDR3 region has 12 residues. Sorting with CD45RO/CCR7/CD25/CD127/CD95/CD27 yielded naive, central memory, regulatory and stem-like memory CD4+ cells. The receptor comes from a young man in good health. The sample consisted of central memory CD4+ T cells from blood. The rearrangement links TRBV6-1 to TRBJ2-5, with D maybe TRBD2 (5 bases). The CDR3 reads CASSGGSETQYF. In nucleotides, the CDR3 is TGTGCCAGCAGTGGAGGGTCGGAGACCCAGTACTTC.